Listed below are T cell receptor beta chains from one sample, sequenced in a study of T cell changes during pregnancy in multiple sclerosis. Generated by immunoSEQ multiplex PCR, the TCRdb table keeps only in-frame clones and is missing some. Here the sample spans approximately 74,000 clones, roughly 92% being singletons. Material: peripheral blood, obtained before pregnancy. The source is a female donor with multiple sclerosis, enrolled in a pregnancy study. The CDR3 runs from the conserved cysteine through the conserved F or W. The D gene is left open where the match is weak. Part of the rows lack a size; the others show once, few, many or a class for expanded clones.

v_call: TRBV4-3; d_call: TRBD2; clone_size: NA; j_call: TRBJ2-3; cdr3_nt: TGCGCCAGCAGCCAAGGGACTAGTATCGCAGATACGCAGTATTTT; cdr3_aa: CASSQGTSIADTQYF
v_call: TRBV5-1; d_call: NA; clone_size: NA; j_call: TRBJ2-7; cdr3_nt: TGCGCCAGCAGCTTATTGGCTTCCTTCGAGCAGTACTTC; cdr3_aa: CASSLLASFEQYF
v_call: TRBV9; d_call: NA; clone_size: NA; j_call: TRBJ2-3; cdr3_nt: TGTGCCAGCAGCGTAGCGACAGATACGCAGTATTTT; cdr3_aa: CASSVATDTQYF
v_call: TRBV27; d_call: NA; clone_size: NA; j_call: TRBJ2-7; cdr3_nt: TGTGCCAGCAGTTTGGGCAGGGCCTACGAGCAGTACTTC; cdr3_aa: CASSLGRAYEQYF
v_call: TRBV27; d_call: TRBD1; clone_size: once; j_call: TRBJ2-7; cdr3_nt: TGTGCCAGCACACGGACAGGAAGCTCCTACGAGCAGTACTTC; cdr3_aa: CASTRTGSSYEQYF
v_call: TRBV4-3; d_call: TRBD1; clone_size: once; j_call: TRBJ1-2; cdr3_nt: TGCGCCAGCAGCCGAACCGACAGGGGGCTTGTGTATGGCTACACCTTC; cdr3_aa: CASSRTDRGLVYGYTF
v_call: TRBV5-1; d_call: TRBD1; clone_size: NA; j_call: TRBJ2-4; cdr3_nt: TGCGCCAGCAGCCCCGGACAGGGGACACTAGCCAAAAACATTCAGTACTTC; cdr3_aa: CASSPGQGTLAKNIQYF
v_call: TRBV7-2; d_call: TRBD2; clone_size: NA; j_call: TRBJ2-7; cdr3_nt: TGTGCCAGCAGCTTAAGTAGCGGGAGTCAGTACGAGCAGTACTTC; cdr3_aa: CASSLSSGSQYEQYF
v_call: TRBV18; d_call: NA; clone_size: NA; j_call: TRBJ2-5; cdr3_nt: TGTGCCAGCTCACCACGAACGGGTCGGGAGACCCAGTACTTC; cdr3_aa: CASSPRTGRETQYF
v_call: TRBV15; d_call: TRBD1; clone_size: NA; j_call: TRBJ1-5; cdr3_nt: TGTGCCACCAGCAGGGACAGGGAGGTTCAGCCCCAGCATTTT; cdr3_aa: CATSRDREVQPQHF
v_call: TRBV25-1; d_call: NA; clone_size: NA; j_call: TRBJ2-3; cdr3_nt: TGTGCCAGCAGTGAATTAACCAGCGGAACTAGCACAGATACGCAGTATTTT; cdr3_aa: CASSELTSGTSTDTQYF
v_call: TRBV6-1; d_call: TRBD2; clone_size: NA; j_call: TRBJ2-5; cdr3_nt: TGTGCCAGCAGTAAGCTAGCGGGGGGCGAGGAGACCCAGTACTTC; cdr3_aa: CASSKLAGGEETQYF
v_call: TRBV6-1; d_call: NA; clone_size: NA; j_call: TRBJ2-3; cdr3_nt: TGTGCCAGTGCGAGACTTCCTTTTACAGATACGCAGTATTTT; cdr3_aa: CASARLPFTDTQYF
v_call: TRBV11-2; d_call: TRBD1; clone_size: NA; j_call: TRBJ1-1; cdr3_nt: TGTGCCAGCAGCTTTAGAGAAGGGGACAGGGAGACTTTGAACACTGAAGCTTTCTTT; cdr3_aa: CASSFREGDRETLNTEAFF
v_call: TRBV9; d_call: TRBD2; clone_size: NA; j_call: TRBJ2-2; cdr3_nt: TGTGCCAGCAGCGGGGAGACTAGCGGGATCCCCGGGGAGCTGTTTTTT; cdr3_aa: CASSGETSGIPGELFF
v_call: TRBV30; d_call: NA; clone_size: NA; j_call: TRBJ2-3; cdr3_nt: TGTGCCTGGAGTGGCGGGAATTTTGATACGCAGTATTTT; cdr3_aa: CAWSGGNFDTQYF
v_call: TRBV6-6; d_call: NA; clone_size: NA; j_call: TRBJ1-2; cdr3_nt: TGTGCCAGCAGCCTAGGTATGGGCTACACCTTC; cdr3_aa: CASSLGMGYTF
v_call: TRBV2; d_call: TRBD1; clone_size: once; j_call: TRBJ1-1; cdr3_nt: TGTGCCAGCGGACAGGGCAGTTCGGCGGTCACTGAAGCTTTCTTT; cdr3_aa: CASGQGSSAVTEAFF
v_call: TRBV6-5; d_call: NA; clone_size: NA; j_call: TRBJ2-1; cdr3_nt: TGTGCCAGCAGTTGGAGGGGTGAGCAGTTCTTC; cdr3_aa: CASSWRGEQFF
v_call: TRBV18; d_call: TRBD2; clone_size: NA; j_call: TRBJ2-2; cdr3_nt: TGTGCCAGCTCACCACTCGGACTAGCGTTTACCGGGGAGCTGTTTTTT; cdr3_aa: CASSPLGLAFTGELFF
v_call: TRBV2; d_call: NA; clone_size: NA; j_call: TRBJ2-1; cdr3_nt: TGTGCCAGCTGGCGGACAACCAGCTCCTACAATGAGCAGTTCTTC; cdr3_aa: CASWRTTSSYNEQFF
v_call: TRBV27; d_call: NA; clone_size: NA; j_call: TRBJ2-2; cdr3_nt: TGTGCCAGCAGTTTAGGAGCGGAAAACACCGGGGAGCTGTTTTTT; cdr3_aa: CASSLGAENTGELFF
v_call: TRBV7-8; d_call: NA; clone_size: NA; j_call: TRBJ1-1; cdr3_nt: TGTGCCAGCAGCTTAGCGTCGACAGGTGCCACTGAAGCTTTCTTT; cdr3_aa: CASSLASTGATEAFF
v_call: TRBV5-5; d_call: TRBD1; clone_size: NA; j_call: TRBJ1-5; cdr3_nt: TGTGCCAGCAGCTCTTCAGGGGGTCATCAGCCCCAGCATTTT; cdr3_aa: CASSSSGGHQPQHF
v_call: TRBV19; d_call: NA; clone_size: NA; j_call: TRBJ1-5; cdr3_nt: TGTGCCAGTACCCCCGGACAGCCCAGCAATCAGCCCCAGCATTTT; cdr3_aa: CASTPGQPSNQPQHF
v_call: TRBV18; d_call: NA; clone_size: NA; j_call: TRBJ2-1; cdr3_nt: TGTGCCAGCTCACCTCCTAGCTACAATGAGCAGTTCTTC; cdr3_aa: CASSPPSYNEQFF
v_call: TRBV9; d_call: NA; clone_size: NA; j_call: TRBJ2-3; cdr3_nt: TGTGCCAGCAGTCAACAGGGTGCCACAGATACGCAGTATTTT; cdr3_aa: CASSQQGATDTQYF
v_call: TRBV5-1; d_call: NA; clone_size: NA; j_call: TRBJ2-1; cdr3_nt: TGCGCCAGCAGCTTGCCTGGACAGACAATACGCGATGAGCAGTTCTTC; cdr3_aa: CASSLPGQTIRDEQFF
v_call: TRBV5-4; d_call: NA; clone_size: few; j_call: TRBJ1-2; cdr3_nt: TGTGCCAGCAGACCGACAGCTAACTATGGCTACACCTTC; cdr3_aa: CASRPTANYGYTF
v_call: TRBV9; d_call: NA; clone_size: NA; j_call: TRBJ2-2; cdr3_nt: TGTGCCAGCAGCGTCACTTTGAACACCGGGGAGCTGTTTTTT; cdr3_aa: CASSVTLNTGELFF
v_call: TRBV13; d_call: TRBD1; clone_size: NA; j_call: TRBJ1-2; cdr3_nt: TGTGCCAGCAGCTTAGGCCAGAGACAGGGGGACTATGGCTACACCTTC; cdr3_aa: CASSLGQRQGDYGYTF
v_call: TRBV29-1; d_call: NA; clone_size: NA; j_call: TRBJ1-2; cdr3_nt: TGCAGCGTTGAAGGAGCGGGCTATGGCTACACCTTC; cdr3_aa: CSVEGAGYGYTF
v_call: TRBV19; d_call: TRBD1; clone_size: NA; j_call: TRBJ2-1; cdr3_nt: TGTGCCAGTACTATGGACAGGGTCGGAGCAAATGAGCAGTTCTTC; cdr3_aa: CASTMDRVGANEQFF
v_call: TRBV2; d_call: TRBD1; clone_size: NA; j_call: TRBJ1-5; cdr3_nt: TGTGCCAGCAGGGATACAGGGGGCGAACCATATAGCAATCAGCCCCAGCATTTT; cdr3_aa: CASRDTGGEPYSNQPQHF
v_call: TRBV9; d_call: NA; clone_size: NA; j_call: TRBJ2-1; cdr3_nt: TGTGCCAGCAGCGTAGGTCCGAAAAGACTAACCCCACGGTTCTTC; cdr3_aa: CASSVGPKRLTPRFF